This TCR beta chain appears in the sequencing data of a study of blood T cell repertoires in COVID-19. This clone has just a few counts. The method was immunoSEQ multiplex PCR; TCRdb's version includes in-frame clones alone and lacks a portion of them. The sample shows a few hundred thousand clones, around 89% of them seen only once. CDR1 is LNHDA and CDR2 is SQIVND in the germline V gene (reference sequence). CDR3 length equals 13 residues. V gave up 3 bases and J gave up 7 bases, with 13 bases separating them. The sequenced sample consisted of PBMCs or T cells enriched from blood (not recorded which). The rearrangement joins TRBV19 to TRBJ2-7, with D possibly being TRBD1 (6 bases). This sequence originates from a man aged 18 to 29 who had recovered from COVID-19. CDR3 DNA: TGTGCCAGTAGTATTGGCAGGCAGGGGGAGCAGTACTTC. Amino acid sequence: CASSIGRQGEQYF.